The rows below give T cell receptor beta chains drawn from one sample of a study of Graves' ophthalmopathy and Graves' hyperthyroidism. TCRdb redid the calling of the multiplex PCR reads with MiXCR, one entry per CDR3 protein. The table lists 900,000 to 1,200,000 distinct CDR3 sequences, 35% to 40% of them singletons. The sequenced sample consisted of peripheral blood or thyroid tissue (not recorded which). The receptors here all came from an adult man with Graves' hyperthyroidism. Both conserved end residues are part of each CDR3. Each record gives: V gene, J gene, D gene, clone size, CDR3 DNA, CDR3 protein. D genes are given only for firm matches. Some rows mark clone size as missing; the rest say once, few, many or name a class of expanded clone.

v_gene: TRBV29-1
j_gene: TRBJ1-1
d_gene: -
abundance: many
CDR3nt: TGCAGCGTCCGGAACACTGAAGCTTTCTTT
CDR3aa: CSVRNTEAFF

v_gene: TRBV25-1
j_gene: TRBJ1-1
d_gene: -
abundance: -
CDR3nt: TGTGCCGGCAGCCGAGGAGACACTGGAGCTTTCTTT
CDR3aa: CAGSRGDTGAFF

v_gene: TRBV7-9
j_gene: TRBJ1-2
d_gene: TRBD1
abundance: -
CDR3nt: TGTGCCAGCCACGGGACAGCTAACTATGGCTACACCTTC
CDR3aa: CASHGTANYGYTF

v_gene: TRBV27
j_gene: TRBJ1-6
d_gene: -
abundance: -
CDR3nt: TGTGCCAGCAGTTTATGGGTCGGCGATAATTCACCCCTCCACTTT
CDR3aa: CASSLWVGDNSPLHF

v_gene: TRBV29-1
j_gene: TRBJ1-1
d_gene: -
abundance: many
CDR3nt: TGCAGGGCCGGGGGCACTGAAGCTTTCTTT
CDR3aa: CRAGGTEAFF

v_gene: TRBV10-2
j_gene: TRBJ2-5
d_gene: TRBD1
abundance: -
CDR3nt: TGCGCCAGTCTGAACAGGGGAGAGACCCAGTACTTC
CDR3aa: CASLNRGETQYF

v_gene: TRBV9
j_gene: TRBJ2-7
d_gene: -
abundance: many
CDR3nt: TGTGCCAGCAGCGAGTCTACAGGGGAGCAGTACTTC
CDR3aa: CASSESTGEQYF

v_gene: TRBV9
j_gene: TRBJ1-3
d_gene: -
abundance: -
CDR3nt: TGTGCCAGCAGCGTAGCAGGGCTCTCTGGAAACACCATATATTTT
CDR3aa: CASSVAGLSGNTIYF

v_gene: TRBV29-1
j_gene: TRBJ2-7
d_gene: -
abundance: many
CDR3nt: TGCAGCGTTCTTGCTGGGGAGCAGTACTTC
CDR3aa: CSVLAGEQYF

v_gene: TRBV4-2
j_gene: TRBJ2-7
d_gene: TRBD2
abundance: many
CDR3nt: TGTGCCAGCAGCGAAACTAGCGGACCTGACTACGAGCAGTACTTC
CDR3aa: CASSETSGPDYEQYF

v_gene: TRBV5-1
j_gene: TRBJ2-3
d_gene: -
abundance: few
CDR3nt: TGCGCCAGCACTGTGGACAGAAGCACAGATACGCAGTATTTT
CDR3aa: CASTVDRSTDTQYF

v_gene: TRBV7-9
j_gene: TRBJ2-7
d_gene: TRBD2
abundance: -
CDR3nt: TGTGCCAGCAGCCACGGGGGGTGGTACGAGCAGTACTTC
CDR3aa: CASSHGGWYEQYF

v_gene: TRBV5-5
j_gene: TRBJ2-7
d_gene: -
abundance: -
CDR3nt: TGTGCCAGCAGCTTAAGCATAGAAACGGTGCGCGAGCAGTACTTC
CDR3aa: CASSLSIETVREQYF

v_gene: TRBV29-1
j_gene: TRBJ1-1
d_gene: -
abundance: many
CDR3nt: TGCAGCGTTGGGCGCAGGGTTAACACTGAAGCTTTCTTT
CDR3aa: CSVGRRVNTEAFF

v_gene: TRBV19
j_gene: TRBJ2-2
d_gene: -
abundance: many
CDR3nt: TGTGCCAGAGGGGTAACATCGAACACCGGGGAGCTGTTTTTT
CDR3aa: CARGVTSNTGELFF

v_gene: TRBV5-1
j_gene: TRBJ1-2
d_gene: -
abundance: many
CDR3nt: TGCGCCAGCAGCTTGGGGCAGGCTGGCTACACCTTC
CDR3aa: CASSLGQAGYTF

v_gene: TRBV15
j_gene: TRBJ1-4
d_gene: -
abundance: many
CDR3nt: TGTGCCACCAGCCTCACGGGGTCCAGTGAAAAACTGTTTTTT
CDR3aa: CATSLTGSSEKLFF

v_gene: TRBV29-1
j_gene: TRBJ2-5
d_gene: TRBD2
abundance: many
CDR3nt: TGCAGCGGGAGCGGGAGGGCCCCAGAGACCCAGTACTTC
CDR3aa: CSGSGRAPETQYF

v_gene: TRBV15
j_gene: TRBJ2-7
d_gene: TRBD1
abundance: -
CDR3nt: TGTGCCACCAGCAGTACGGACAGGGGTGGGTCGTCTTACGAGCAGTACTTC
CDR3aa: CATSSTDRGGSSYEQYF

v_gene: TRBV3-1
j_gene: TRBJ1-2
d_gene: -
abundance: -
CDR3nt: TGTGCCAGCAGCCAAGGTGTTCAGAATGGCTACACCTTC
CDR3aa: CASSQGVQNGYTF

v_gene: TRBV5-1
j_gene: TRBJ2-7
d_gene: -
abundance: few
CDR3nt: TGCGCCAGCAGCTTGGGATGGGGAGGCCAGGACGAGCAGTACTTC
CDR3aa: CASSLGWGGQDEQYF

v_gene: TRBV19
j_gene: TRBJ1-2
d_gene: TRBD1
abundance: few
CDR3nt: TGTGCCATCGCGGAGGGGGCTGGCTATGGCTACACCTTC
CDR3aa: CAIAEGAGYGYTF

v_gene: TRBV6-2/TRBV6-3
j_gene: TRBJ1-1
d_gene: TRBD1
abundance: once
CDR3nt: TGTGCCAGCAAGGGGTCAGGGGGCACTGAAGCTTTCTTT
CDR3aa: CASKGSGGTEAFF

v_gene: TRBV15
j_gene: TRBJ2-7
d_gene: -
abundance: many
CDR3nt: TGTGCCACCAGCAGAGTTCCAGGGCAAAGGCCCTACGAGCAGTACTTC
CDR3aa: CATSRVPGQRPYEQYF

v_gene: TRBV7-8
j_gene: TRBJ1-5
d_gene: -
abundance: many
CDR3nt: TGTGCCAGCAGCTTAGATGTGGGGATTAGGTCAGGGAATCAGCCCCAGCATTTT
CDR3aa: CASSLDVGIRSGNQPQHF

v_gene: TRBV7-9
j_gene: TRBJ2-7
d_gene: TRBD1
abundance: -
CDR3nt: TGTGCCAGCACCATACCCGGGACAGGGATGGAGCAGTACTTC
CDR3aa: CASTIPGTGMEQYF

v_gene: TRBV29-1
j_gene: TRBJ1-1
d_gene: -
abundance: many
CDR3nt: TGCAGCGTTTCTCAGGGGCATAGTGAAGCTTTCTTT
CDR3aa: CSVSQGHSEAFF

v_gene: TRBV7-9
j_gene: TRBJ2-7
d_gene: -
abundance: -
CDR3nt: TGTGCCAGCAGCTTAATGGAAGGGGGCGAGCAGTACTTC
CDR3aa: CASSLMEGGEQYF

v_gene: TRBV7-2
j_gene: TRBJ2-2
d_gene: TRBD2
abundance: few
CDR3nt: TGTGCCAGCAGCTACCTAGCGGGAGGGAAGAACACCGGGGAGCTGTTTTTT
CDR3aa: CASSYLAGGKNTGELFF

v_gene: TRBV19
j_gene: TRBJ1-5
d_gene: -
abundance: many
CDR3nt: TGTGCCAGTAGTATACAAAGTTTTCAGCCCCAGCATTTT
CDR3aa: CASSIQSFQPQHF

v_gene: TRBV6-5
j_gene: TRBJ1-5
d_gene: TRBD1
abundance: many
CDR3nt: TGTGCCAGCAAACCGGGACAGGGGTATAGTCAGCCCCAGCATTTT
CDR3aa: CASKPGQGYSQPQHF

v_gene: TRBV15
j_gene: TRBJ2-2
d_gene: -
abundance: many
CDR3nt: TGTGCCACCCTCGACATACTTGGGACTTCGAACACCGGGGAGCTGTTTTTT
CDR3aa: CATLDILGTSNTGELFF

v_gene: TRBV6-1
j_gene: TRBJ1-6
d_gene: TRBD1
abundance: many
CDR3nt: TGTGCCAGCTCGAGCATAAAGGGGGCTAATTCACCCCTCCACTTT
CDR3aa: CASSSIKGANSPLHF

v_gene: TRBV2
j_gene: TRBJ2-5
d_gene: -
abundance: many
CDR3nt: TGCGCCAGCAGTCGAGAGCAAGAGACCCAGTACTTC
CDR3aa: CASSREQETQYF

v_gene: TRBV14
j_gene: TRBJ2-5
d_gene: -
abundance: once
CDR3nt: TGTGCCAGCAGCCAAGTGCGGGGGACCCAGTACTTC
CDR3aa: CASSQVRGTQYF

v_gene: TRBV7-8
j_gene: TRBJ2-7
d_gene: -
abundance: many
CDR3nt: TGTGCCAGCAGCTTAGAAATCACAGGGTACGAGCAGTACTTC
CDR3aa: CASSLEITGYEQYF

v_gene: TRBV9
j_gene: TRBJ1-5
d_gene: -
abundance: many
CDR3nt: TGTGCCAGCAGCTTCGGCTACGGCAATCAGCCCCAGCATTTT
CDR3aa: CASSFGYGNQPQHF

v_gene: TRBV7-9
j_gene: TRBJ1-5
d_gene: -
abundance: -
CDR3nt: TGTGCCAGCAGCTTAGTGTCCCGGGGGCCCCAGCATTTT
CDR3aa: CASSLVSRGPQHF

v_gene: TRBV7-2
j_gene: TRBJ2-7
d_gene: -
abundance: many
CDR3nt: TGTGCCAGCAGCTTCAGTTCCGGCGAGCAGTACTTC
CDR3aa: CASSFSSGEQYF

v_gene: TRBV19
j_gene: TRBJ2-5
d_gene: -
abundance: many
CDR3nt: TGTGCCAGTAACAACGGGGCCCTGGGGACCCAGTACTTC
CDR3aa: CASNNGALGTQYF

v_gene: TRBV12-3/TRBV12-4
j_gene: TRBJ1-3
d_gene: TRBD1
abundance: -
CDR3nt: TGTGCCAGCAGTTTATCCCCCGCGACAGGGGCTGGAAACACCATATATTTT
CDR3aa: CASSLSPATGAGNTIYF